A selection of T cell receptor beta chains follows, all from one sample in a study of response to subunit inactivated influenza vaccine. MiXCR, applied by TCRdb to the RT-PCR reads, yields one record per CDR3 protein. The sample lists hundreds of thousands of distinct CDR3 sequences; over 11% were seen once. Sequences were derived from PBMCs from blood, sampled less than 15 days before vaccination. Every receptor here comes from a man in his fifties who received an inactivated influenza vaccine. Each CDR3 is given with its conserved first and last residue. Each record gives: J gene, D gene, V gene, clone size, CDR3 protein, CDR3 DNA. The D gene is left open where the match is weak. Size tells how often a clone was seen (once, few, many) or the class of an expanded clone, and some rows leave it out.

TRBJ2-5 - TRBV29-1 few CSCVAPGETQYF TGCAGCTGCGTAGCCCCGGGGGAGACCCAGTACTTC
TRBJ1-2 TRBD1 TRBV20-1 few CSARDLQGAISSGYTF TGCAGTGCTAGAGATTTACAGGGGGCCATCTCTTCTGGCTACACCTTC
TRBJ2-7 - TRBV5-6 - CASSLWPGAGGFSYEQYF TGTGCCAGCAGCTTGTGGCCCGGTGCGGGCGGATTCTCCTACGAGCAGTACTTC
TRBJ2-6 - TRBV6-2/TRBV6-3 few CASASGPSGANVLTF TGTGCCAGCGCTTCCGGGCCCTCTGGGGCCAACGTCCTGACTTTC
TRBJ1-2 - TRBV25-1 many CASSGGTSGYTF TGTGCCAGCAGTGGCGGGACGAGCGGCTACACCTTC
TRBJ2-7 - TRBV7-9 few CASSFTPGPSSYEQYF TGTGCCAGCAGCTTCACACCCGGGCCGAGCTCCTACGAGCAGTACTTC
TRBJ2-3 - TRBV4-3 - CASSQNDRRNTQYF TGCGCCAGCAGCCAGAATGACAGGCGCAATACGCAGTATTTT
TRBJ1-2 TRBD1 TRBV19 - CASRQGSTNYGYTF TGTGCCAGTAGACAGGGGTCGACTAACTATGGCTACACCTTC
TRBJ2-3 TRBD2 TRBV7-8 - CASSLPLGLAGVTDTQYF TGTGCCAGCAGCCTCCCCTTGGGACTAGCGGGAGTCACAGATACGCAGTATTTT
TRBJ2-5 TRBD2 TRBV2 - CAQDGLAGGETQYF TGTGCCCAAGACGGACTAGCGGGAGGAGAGACCCAGTACTTC
TRBJ2-5 - TRBV5-1 few CASSLEPAGSQETQYF TGCGCCAGCAGCTTGGAACCGGCAGGGTCCCAAGAGACCCAGTACTTC
TRBJ2-5 - TRBV20-1 many CSARDLQGRWETQYF TGCAGTGCTAGAGATCTCCAGGGGAGATGGGAGACCCAGTACTTC
TRBJ1-3 TRBD1 TRBV10-3 few CAIRAGQGGNTIYF TGTGCCATCAGAGCTGGACAGGGTGGGAACACCATATATTTT
TRBJ2-5 TRBD2 TRBV2 few CASSSGTSGPRETQYF TGTGCCAGCAGTTCCGGGACTAGCGGTCCTAGGGAGACCCAGTACTTC
TRBJ2-1 TRBD1 TRBV20-1 once CSATGQANEQFF TGCAGTGCAACGGGACAGGCAAATGAGCAGTTCTTC
TRBJ2-7 - TRBV12-3/TRBV12-4 many CASSEAGDSYEQYF TGTGCCAGCAGTGAAGCGGGCGACTCCTACGAGCAGTACTTC
TRBJ1-1 - TRBV5-1 few CASTRQGEAFF TGCGCCAGCACCCGCCAGGGAGAAGCTTTCTTT
TRBJ1-1 - TRBV6-1 few CASSPQNGVVNTEAFF TGTGCCAGCAGTCCTCAGAACGGGGTGGTTAACACTGAAGCTTTCTTT
TRBJ2-5 TRBD1 TRBV11-2 - CASSPAQGGLQHF TGTGCCAGCAGCCCGGCACAGGGGGGTCTACAGCACTTC
TRBJ2-7 - TRBV29-1 few CPEGLESSYEQYF TGCCCCGAGGGGCTTGAGTCTTCCTACGAGCAGTACTTC
TRBJ2-7 TRBD2 TRBV6-2/TRBV6-3 - CASRSTGGPNEQYF TGTGCCAGCAGATCAACGGGGGGGCCGAACGAGCAGTACTTC
TRBJ2-1 TRBD2 TRBV29-1 few CSTTTSGYNEQFF TGCAGCACCACGACTAGCGGTTACAATGAGCAGTTCTTC
TRBJ2-5 - TRBV7-2 - CASSLARERKETQYF TGTGCCAGCAGCTTAGCGCGTGAGCGGAAAGAGACCCAGTACTTC
TRBJ2-4 - TRBV4-2 - CASSPLGRIIAKNIQYF TGTGCCAGCAGCCCTCTGGGGCGGATTATAGCCAAAAACATTCAGTACTTC